One sample yielded the 16 T cell receptor beta chains listed below, sequenced in a study of control samples from healthy donors and cancer patients. Sequencing used immunoSEQ multiplex PCR; TCRdb keeps in-frame clones, though not all of them. Of roughly 40,000 clones listed, about 94% are singletons. Sequencing input: blood. All receptors come from a woman aged 50 to 65 in good health.

This clone appeared a few times. V is TRBV12-3 or TRBV12-4 and J is TRBJ2-7; D ambiguous. The CDR3 is 12 residues long. Trimming removed 6 bases at V and 3 bases at J, with 9 bases between. This CDR3 reads CASRDGFYEQYF. The DNA of the CDR3 is TGTGCCAGCAGGGACGGCTTCTACGAGCAGTACTTC.

The rearrangement uses TRBV6-1 and TRBJ1-2; perhaps TRBD1 as D (6 bases). CDR3 length: 14 amino acids. Trimming took off 0 bases at V and 8 bases at J, with 13 bases between the two ends. Per the germline V gene, CDR1 is MNHNS and CDR2 is SASEGT. The DNA for the CDR3 is TGTGCCAGCAGTGAAGCGGCAGGGGCTGGGGGCTACACCTTC. Amino acids: CASSEAAGAGGYTF.

V gene TRBV5-4 combines with J gene TRBJ2-3, with D possibly matching TRBD2 (5 bases). V was clipped by 1 base and J by 6 bases, with 9 bases between them. Germline V gene data show CDR1 as SGHNT and CDR2 as YYREEE (reference sequence). CDR3 size: 13 residues. The CDR3 loop is CASSLKLDDTQYF. DNA of the CDR3: TGTGCCAGCAGCTTGAAACTAGACGATACGCAGTATTTT.

The rearrangement joins TRBV13 to TRBJ1-1; D is ambiguous. The CDR3 runs 14 residues. From germline, CDR1 is PRHDT and CDR2 FYEKMQ (reference sequence). V lost 0 bases and J 2 bases, leaving 7 bases between the germline ends. CDR3 protein: CASSLGLVNTEAFF. CDR3 sequence (DNA): TGTGCCAGCAGCTTAGGCCTAGTCAACACTGAAGCTTTCTTT.

This chain connects TRBV7-2 to TRBJ1-2; possible D gene TRBD1, 6 bases. From germline, CDR1 is SGHTA and CDR2 FQGNSA. The V and J ends lost 2 bases and 6 bases respectively, with 7 bases between them. The CDR3 length is 12 residues. The DNA for the CDR3 is TGTGCCAGCAGCTTACAGGGGAATGGCTACACCTTC. Translating gives CASSLQGNGYTF.

The chain uses TRBV19 and TRBJ1-5, with D perhaps matching TRBD1 (5 bases). CDR3 size: 17 residues. Germline lookup yields CDR1 LNHDA and CDR2 SQIVND (reference sequence). V gave up 0 bases and J gave up 4 bases, with 16 bases separating them. In nucleotides, the CDR3 is TGTGCCAGTAGTATAGACGGGGGAGGGCAGCTAAATCAGCCCCAGCATTTT. It translates to CASSIDGGGQLNQPQHF.

The genes are TRBV11-1 and TRBJ1-1; 7 bases match TRBD1. Germline V gene sequence: CDR1 SGHAT, CDR2 FQDESV (reference sequence). The CDR3 runs to 14 residues. The ends lost 6 bases at V and 7 bases at J; junction bases unmatched: 11. CDR3 DNA sequence: TGTGCCAGCAGACTGACAGGGAATTTAGGTGAAGCTTTCTTT. Protein: CASRLTGNLGEAFF.

This rearrangement joins TRBV29-1 to TRBJ1-1; tentative D call: TRBD1 (6 bases). V was cut by 6 bases and J by 0 bases, with 11 bases left in between. CDR3 length equals 13 residues. Looked up from germline, CDR1 is SQVTM and CDR2 is ANQGSEA. DNA for the CDR3: TGCAGCGTGCAACAGGGAATGAACACTGAAGCTTTCTTT. Protein product: CSVQQGMNTEAFF.

The chain couples TRBV4-1 to TRBJ2-7; the match to TRBD2 covers 8 bases. From germline, CDR1 is MGHRA and CDR2 YSYEKL. Trimming removed 1 base from V and 4 bases from J; junction bases left unmatched: 6. CDR3 size: 15 residues. For the CDR3, the DNA is TGCGCCAGCAGCCAAGGGCGCGGGGGGCGTTACGAGCAGTACTTC. Its protein product is CASSQGRGGRYEQYF.

The V call is TRBV6-5, the J call TRBJ2-7; no clear D. Germline CDR1 is MNHEY and CDR2 is SVGAGI. The V gene lost 6 bases and the J gene lost 2 bases, with 8 bases spanning the gap. The CDR3 totals 12 residues. The CDR3 DNA reads as TGTGCCAGCAGACCGACAACCTACGAGCAGTACTTC. This encodes CASRPTTYEQYF.

This sequence joins TRBV5-4 and TRBJ2-3, with a weak D call TRBD1 (5 bases). Trimming removed 0 bases at V and 2 bases at J, with 13 bases between. The length of the CDR3 is 16 residues. Germline V gives CDR1 SGHNT, CDR2 YYREEE (reference sequence). CDR3 bases: TGTGCCAGCAGCTTGGATGGCAGGGCATCCACAGATACGCAGTATTTT. As protein: CASSLDGRASTDTQYF.

The V call is TRBV5-1, the J call TRBJ1-4; 9 bases line up with TRBD1. V shed 0 bases and J 6 bases; nucleotides not matched to a gene: 3. Per the germline V gene, CDR1 is SGHRS and CDR2 is YFSETQ. The CDR3 runs 15 residues. The CDR3: CASSLEGTGYEKLFF. The CDR3 DNA is TGCGCCAGCAGCTTGGAGGGGACAGGGTATGAAAAACTGTTTTTT.

V is TRBV3-1 (or the pseudogene TRBV3-2) and J is TRBJ1-2; D not resolved. V was cut by 4 bases and J by 8 bases, with 14 bases left in between. Germline values: CDR1 LGHDT, CDR2 YNNKEL (reference sequence). This CDR3 has 13 amino acids. DNA for the CDR3: TGTGCCAGCAGCCCTGATAGTACCAGAGGCTACACCTTC. It is translated as CASSPDSTRGYTF.

The chain couples TRBV5-4 to TRBJ1-2; D gene ambiguous. V lost 6 bases, J lost 0 bases, and 15 bases lay in between. The CDR3 is made up of 15 amino acids. Germline CDR1 SGHNT, CDR2 YYREEE (reference sequence). CDR3 nucleotides: TGTGCCAGCAAAATTCAGAGCCGCGCTAACTATGGCTACACCTTC. As protein: CASKIQSRANYGYTF.

The chain couples TRBV6-2 or TRBV6-3 to TRBJ2-1; tentative D call: TRBD1 (6 bases). Trimming took off 6 bases at V and 2 bases at J, with 14 bases between the two ends. The V gene's germline CDR1 is MNHEY and CDR2 SVGEGT. The CDR3 runs to 15 residues. In DNA form, the CDR3 reads TGTGCCAGCAGCCCCGGGGCAGGGGCCTACAATGAGCAGTTCTTC. Amino acid sequence: CASSPGAGAYNEQFF.

The chain employs TRBV7-2 and TRBJ1-4; D remains unclear. The CDR3 is 13 residues long. Germline V gives CDR1 SGHTA, CDR2 FQGNSA. Trimming shortened V by 3 bases and J by 3 bases, and 5 bases separated the two germline ends. The CDR3 here is CASSFGPNEKLFF. As DNA, the CDR3 is TGTGCCAGCAGCTTCGGACCTAATGAAAAACTGTTTTTT.